This TCR beta chain was obtained from a study of CD8 T cells in Susac syndrome. Per the germline V gene, CDR1 is SQVTM and CDR2 is ANQGSEA. The CDR3 runs 11 residues. Trimming took 2 bases from V and 4 from J, leaving 5 bases between them. Random hexamers served to reverse transcribe roughly 0.45 to 1 ug RNA. TCRdb itself ran the immunoSEQ multiplex PCR reads through MiXCR, one entry per CDR3 protein. The sample has a few hundred thousand distinct CDR3 sequences; approximately 85% are singletons. Sequencing input: CD8+ T cells from PBMCs. This chain links TRBV29-1 with TRBJ1-2; unclear D gene. The TCR was taken from a human donor with multiple sclerosis. The CDR3 reads CSVEQTYGYTF. In nucleotides, the CDR3 is TGCAGCGTTGAACAGACCTATGGCTACACCTTC.